This TCR beta chain was sequenced for a study of cytomegalovirus exposure and HLA in healthy donors. Trimming cost V 0 bases and J 4 bases; bases outside gene matches: 5. The CDR3 has 16 amino acids. CDR1 SGHRS and CDR2 YFSETQ come from the germline V gene. The study ran its PCR with 60 Vbeta and 13 Jbeta primers. Repertoires were generated with immunoSEQ multiplex PCR, while TCRdb's copy carries only in-frame clones and drops some. The sample has more than 100,000 clones, about 9.2% seen once; the top ten hold about 7.5%. The chain uses TRBV5-1 and TRBJ2-3, with 10 positions matching TRBD2. The sequence derives from a woman aged 40 to 50 in good health and CMV-seropositive. Specimen: PBMCs. The CDR3 DNA is TGCGCCAGCAGCTTGGGGCTAGCGGGGGCTTCAGATACGCAGTATTTT. This gives the protein CASSLGLAGASDTQYF.